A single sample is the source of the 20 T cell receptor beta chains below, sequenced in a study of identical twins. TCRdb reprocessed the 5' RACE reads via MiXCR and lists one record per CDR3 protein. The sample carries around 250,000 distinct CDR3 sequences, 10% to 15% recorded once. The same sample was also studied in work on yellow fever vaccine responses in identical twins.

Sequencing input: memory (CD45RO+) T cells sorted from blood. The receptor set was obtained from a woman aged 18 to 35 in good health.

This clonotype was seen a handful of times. Here the CDR3 reads CASSSWTSGIGTQYF. CDR3 nucleotide sequence: TGTGCCAGCAGCTCCTGGACTAGCGGGATAGGTACGCAGTATTTT. This chain connects TRBV7-2 to TRBJ2-3; 12 nucleotides match TRBD2. V gave up 4 bases and J gave up 8 bases; unmatched junction bases: 7. Germline CDR1 reads SGHTA; CDR2 reads FQGNSA. The CDR3 is made up of 15 amino acids.

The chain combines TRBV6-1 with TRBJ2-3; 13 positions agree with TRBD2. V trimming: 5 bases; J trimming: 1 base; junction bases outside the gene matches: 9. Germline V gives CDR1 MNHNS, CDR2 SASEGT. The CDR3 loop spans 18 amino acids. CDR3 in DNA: TGTGCCAGCAGTAAAACTAGCGGGGGGGCACTCCGCACAGATACGCAGTATTTT. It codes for CASSKTSGGALRTDTQYF.

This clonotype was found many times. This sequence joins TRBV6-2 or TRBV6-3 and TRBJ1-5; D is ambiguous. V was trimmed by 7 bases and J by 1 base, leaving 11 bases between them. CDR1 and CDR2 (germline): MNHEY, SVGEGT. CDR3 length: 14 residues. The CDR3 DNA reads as TGTGCCAGCACCCCGACGCGGAGCAATCAGCCCCAGCATTTT. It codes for CASTPTRSNQPQHF.

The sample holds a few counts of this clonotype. In DNA, the CDR3 is TGCGCCAGCAGCATACCGAGGGGGTTCACAGATACGCAGTATTTT. This gives the protein CASSIPRGFTDTQYF. The V call is TRBV5-1, the J call TRBJ2-3; a weak D match, TRBD1 (6 bases). In germline, CDR1 is SGHRS, CDR2 YFSETQ. Trimming stripped 4 bases from V and 2 bases from J, with 14 bases between. CDR3 size: 15 residues.

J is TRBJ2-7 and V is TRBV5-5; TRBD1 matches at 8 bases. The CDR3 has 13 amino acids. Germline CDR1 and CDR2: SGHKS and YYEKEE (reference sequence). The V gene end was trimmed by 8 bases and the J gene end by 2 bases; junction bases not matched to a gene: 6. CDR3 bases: TGTGCCAGTAAGGCCAGGGGGCCCTACGAGCAGTACTTC. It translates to CASKARGPYEQYF.

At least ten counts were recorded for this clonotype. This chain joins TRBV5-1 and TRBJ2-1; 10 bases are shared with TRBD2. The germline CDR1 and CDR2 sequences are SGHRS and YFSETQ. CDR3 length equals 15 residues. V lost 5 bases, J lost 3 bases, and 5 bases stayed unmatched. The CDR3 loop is CASRLAGGDYNEQFF. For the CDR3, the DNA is TGCGCCAGCAGATTAGCGGGAGGTGACTACAATGAGCAGTTCTTC.

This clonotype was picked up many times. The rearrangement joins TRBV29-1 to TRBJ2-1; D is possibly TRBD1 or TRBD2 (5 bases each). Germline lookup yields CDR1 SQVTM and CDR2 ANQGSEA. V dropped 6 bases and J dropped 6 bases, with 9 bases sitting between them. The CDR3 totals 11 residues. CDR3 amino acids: CSVGLANEQFF. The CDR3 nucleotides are TGCAGCGTGGGGCTAGCCAATGAGCAGTTCTTC.

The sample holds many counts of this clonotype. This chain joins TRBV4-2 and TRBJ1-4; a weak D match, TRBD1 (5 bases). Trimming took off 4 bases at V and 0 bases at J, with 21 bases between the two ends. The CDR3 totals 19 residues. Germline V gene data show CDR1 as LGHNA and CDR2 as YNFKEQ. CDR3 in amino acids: CASSPSDTSAGATNEKLFF. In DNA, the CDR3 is TGTGCCAGCAGCCCTTCGGACACGTCGGCCGGTGCAACTAATGAAAAACTGTTTTTT.

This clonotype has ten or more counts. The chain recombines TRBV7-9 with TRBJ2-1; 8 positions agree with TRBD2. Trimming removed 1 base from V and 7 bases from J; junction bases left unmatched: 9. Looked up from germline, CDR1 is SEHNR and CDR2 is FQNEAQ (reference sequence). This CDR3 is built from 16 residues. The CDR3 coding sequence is TGTGCCAGCAGCTTAGTTGGGACTAGGGTTAAAAATGAGCAGTTCTTC. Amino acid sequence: CASSLVGTRVKNEQFF.

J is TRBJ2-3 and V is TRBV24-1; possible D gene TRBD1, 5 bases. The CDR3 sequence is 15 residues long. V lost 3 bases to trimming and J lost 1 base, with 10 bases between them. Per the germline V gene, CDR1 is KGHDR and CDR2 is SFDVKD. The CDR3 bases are TGTGCCACCAGTGATCCAGGGTACGGCACAGATACGCAGTATTTT. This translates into CATSDPGYGTDTQYF.

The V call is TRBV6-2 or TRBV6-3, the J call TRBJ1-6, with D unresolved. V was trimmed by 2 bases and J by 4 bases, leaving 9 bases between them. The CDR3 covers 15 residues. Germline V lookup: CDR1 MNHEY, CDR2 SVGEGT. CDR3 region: CASSYMEIYNSPLHF. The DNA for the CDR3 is TGTGCCAGCAGTTACATGGAGATTTATAATTCACCCCTCCACTTT.

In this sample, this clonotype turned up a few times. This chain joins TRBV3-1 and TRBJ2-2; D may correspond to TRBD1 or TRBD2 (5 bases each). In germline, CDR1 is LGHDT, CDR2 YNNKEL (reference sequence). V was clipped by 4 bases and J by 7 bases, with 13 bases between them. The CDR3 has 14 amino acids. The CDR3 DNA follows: TGTGCCAGCAGCCTTAGAGTGGGGGACGGGGAGCTGTTTTTT. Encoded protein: CASSLRVGDGELFF.

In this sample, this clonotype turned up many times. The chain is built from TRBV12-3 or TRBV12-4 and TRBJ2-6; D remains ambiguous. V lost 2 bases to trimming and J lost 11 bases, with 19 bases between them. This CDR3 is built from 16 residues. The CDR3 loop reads CASSLWSDPSLHVLTF. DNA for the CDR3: TGTGCCAGCAGTTTATGGTCGGACCCTTCCCTCCACGTCCTGACTTTC.

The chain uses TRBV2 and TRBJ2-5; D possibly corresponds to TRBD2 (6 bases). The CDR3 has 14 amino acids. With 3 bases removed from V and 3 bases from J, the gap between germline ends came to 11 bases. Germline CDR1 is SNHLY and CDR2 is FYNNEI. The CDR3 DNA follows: TGTGCCAGCAGTGACGCCGGGGGAAAAGAGACCCAGTACTTC. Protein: CASSDAGGKETQYF.

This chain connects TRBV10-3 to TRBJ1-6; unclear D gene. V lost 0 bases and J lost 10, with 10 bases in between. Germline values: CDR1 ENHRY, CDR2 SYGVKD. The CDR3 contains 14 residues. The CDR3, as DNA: TGTGCCATCAGTGAGTCGCCCGGGGTATCACCCCTCCACTTT. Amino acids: CAISESPGVSPLHF.

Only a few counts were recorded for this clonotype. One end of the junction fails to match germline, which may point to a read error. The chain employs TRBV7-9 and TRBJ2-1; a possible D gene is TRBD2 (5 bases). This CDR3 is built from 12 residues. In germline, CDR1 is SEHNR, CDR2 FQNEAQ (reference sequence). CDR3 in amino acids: CASSSGLTMALF. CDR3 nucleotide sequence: TGTGCCAGCAGCTCCGGATTGACTATGGCGCTCTTC.

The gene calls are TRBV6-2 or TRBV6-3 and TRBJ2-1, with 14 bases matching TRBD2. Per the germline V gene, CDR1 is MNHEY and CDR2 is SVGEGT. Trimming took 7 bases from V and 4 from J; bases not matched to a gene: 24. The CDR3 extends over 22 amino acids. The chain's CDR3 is CASNIRVSGTSGRFVRYNEQFF. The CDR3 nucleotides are TGTGCCAGCAATATTCGAGTGTCCGGGACTAGCGGGAGATTTGTGCGGTACAATGAGCAGTTCTTC.

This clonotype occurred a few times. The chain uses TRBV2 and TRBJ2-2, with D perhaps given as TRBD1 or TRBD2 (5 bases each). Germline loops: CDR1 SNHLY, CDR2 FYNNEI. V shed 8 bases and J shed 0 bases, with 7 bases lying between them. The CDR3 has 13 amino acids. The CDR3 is CASGDANTGELFF. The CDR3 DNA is TGTGCCAGCGGGGACGCGAACACCGGGGAGCTGTTTTTT.

CDR3: CASSFRYSNQPQHF. The DNA for the CDR3 is TGTGCCAGCAGTTTCAGGTATAGCAATCAGCCCCAGCATTTT. J is TRBJ1-5 and V is TRBV28; D ambiguous. This CDR3 comprises 14 residues. Trimming removed 3 bases from V and 0 bases from J, with 6 bases in between. Germline loops: CDR1 MDHEN, CDR2 SYDVKM.

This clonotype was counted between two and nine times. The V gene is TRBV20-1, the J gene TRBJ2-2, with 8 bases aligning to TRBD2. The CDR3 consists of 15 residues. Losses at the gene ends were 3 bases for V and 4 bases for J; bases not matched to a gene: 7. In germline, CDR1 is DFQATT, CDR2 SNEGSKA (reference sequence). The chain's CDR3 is CSASPGGRTTGELFF. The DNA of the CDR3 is TGCAGTGCTAGCCCGGGGGGGCGTACCACCGGGGAGCTGTTTTTT.